These 26 T cell receptor beta chains were sequenced from one sample in a study of PD-1 blockade in classical Hodgkin lymphoma. Every patient experienced relapse after autologous stem cell transplantation, and brentuximab vedotin exposure varied. Method: immunoSEQ multiplex PCR; TCRdb's copy keeps in-frame clones and lacks some. The data hold about 14,000 clones, with over 65% observed a single time. The specimen was peripheral blood mononuclear cells (PBMCs), collected at baseline. These receptors were taken from a human donor with classical Hodgkin lymphoma.

J is TRBJ2-3 and V is TRBV9; D remains ambiguous. The CDR3 loop spans 14 amino acids. Trimming removed 0 bases at V and 3 bases at J, with 8 bases between. CDR1 is SGDLS, CDR2 YYNGEE, per germline. CDR3 sequence reads: CASSVGRKTDTQYF. The CDR3, as DNA: TGTGCCAGCAGCGTAGGGAGAAAAACAGATACGCAGTATTTT.

This sequence joins TRBV28 and TRBJ1-3, with a possible D match to TRBD1 (5 bases). Trimming pared 5 bases from V and 11 bases from J, leaving 19 bases between. Per germline, CDR1 MDHEN and CDR2 SYDVKM. The CDR3 covers 14 residues. This chain's CDR3 is CASSPPARGEAIYF. The CDR3 DNA sequence: TGTGCCAGCAGTCCCCCCGCTCGAGGGGAGGCCATATATTTT.

This clone was detected once. This sequence joins TRBV28 and TRBJ2-5; D is unclear. With the DNA end fitting TRBJ2-7 better, the J assignment may be wrong. This CDR3 has 13 residues. Germline values: CDR1 MDHEN, CDR2 SYDVKM. The CDR3 spells CASSLSGRYEQYF. The CDR3 bases are TGTGCCAGCAGTTTGTCAGGCCGCTACGAGCAGTACTTC.

This chain links TRBV5-1 with TRBJ2-7; possible D gene TRBD1, 6 bases. This CDR3 comprises 15 residues. Germline-derived CDR1 and CDR2 are SGHRS and YFSETQ. Trimming took 7 bases from V and 1 from J, leaving 18 bases between them. CDR3: CASLRKDRPSYEQYF. The DNA of the CDR3 is TGCGCCAGCTTACGGAAGGACAGACCTTCCTACGAGCAGTACTTC.

The V call is TRBV5-6, the J call TRBJ1-5; D is perhaps TRBD1 (6 bases). With 5 bases removed from V and 9 bases from J, the gap between germline ends came to 12 bases. The CDR3 covers 12 residues. CDR1 and CDR2 (germline): SGHDT, YYEEEE. The CDR3, as DNA: TGTGCCAGCAGGCAACAGGGTGGGCCCCAGCATTTT. Translating it yields CASRQQGGPQHF.

V is TRBV5-1 and J is TRBJ2-1; 10 nucleotides agree with TRBD2. This CDR3 region has 16 residues. Germline V lookup: CDR1 SGHRS, CDR2 YFSETQ. J was trimmed by 0 bases and V by 2 bases; bases with no gene match: 2. The CDR3 reads CASSLAGGSSYNEQFF. DNA of the CDR3: TGCGCCAGCAGCTTAGCGGGGGGGAGCTCCTACAATGAGCAGTTCTTC.

The chain uses TRBV6-5 and TRBJ1-2; TRBD1 aligns across 10 bases. The CDR3 spans 13 residues. With V trimmed by 6 bases and J by 3 bases, 1 base remained unmatched. Germline assignment: CDR1 MNHEY and CDR2 SVGAGI. For the CDR3, the DNA is TGTGCCAGCAGGACAGGGGGCTACTATGGCTACACCTTC. It codes for CASRTGGYYGYTF.

The chain recombines TRBV6-1 with TRBJ1-6; D is perhaps TRBD1 (6 bases). In germline, CDR1 is MNHNS, CDR2 SASEGT. V was pared by 3 bases and J by 8 bases, with 11 bases between. This CDR3 has 14 residues. DNA of the CDR3: TGTGCCAGCAGTGACCCGGGGGCGCATTCACCCCTCCACTTT. This sequence encodes CASSDPGAHSPLHF.

In its sample, this clone ranks as medium-sized. This chain uses TRBV5-1 with TRBJ2-2; tentative D call: TRBD1 (5 bases). Trimming took off 4 bases at V and 6 bases at J, with 10 bases between the two ends. The CDR3 runs 13 residues. In germline, CDR1 is SGHRS, CDR2 YFSETQ. CDR3 DNA: TGCGCCAGCAGCGTAGACAGTCCCGGGGAGCTGTTTTTT. Its translation: CASSVDSPGELFF. Drawing the rest from reference TRBV5-1 and TRBJ2-2, the complete variable domain is KAGVTQTPRYLIKTRGQQVTLSCSPISGHRSVSWYQQTPGQGLQFLFEYFSETQRNKGNFPGRFSGRQFSNSRSEMNVSTLELGDSALYLCASSVDSPGELFFGEGSRLTVL.

V usage is TRBV19 and J usage is TRBJ2-2, with 12 bases fitting TRBD2. V trimming: 5 bases; J trimming: 4 bases; junction bases outside the gene matches: 5. The CDR3 extends over 16 amino acids. In germline, CDR1 is LNHDA, CDR2 SQIVND (reference sequence). The chain's CDR3 is CASSRLAGEFTGELFF. CDR3 nucleotides: TGTGCCAGTAGTCGACTAGCGGGGGAGTTCACCGGGGAGCTGTTTTTT.

V is TRBV6-5 and J is TRBJ1-1; D might be TRBD1 (6 bases). Germline loops: CDR1 MNHEY, CDR2 SVGAGI. V was clipped by 2 bases and J by 5 bases, with 9 bases between them. This CDR3 has 13 residues. CDR3 in DNA: TGTGCCAGCAGTTACGGGGGCGGGACTGAAGCTTTCTTT. It codes for CASSYGGGTEAFF.

This chain links TRBV7-3 with TRBJ2-5, with D possibly being TRBD1 (5 bases). The CDR3 loop spans 14 amino acids. V lost 5 bases, J lost 4 bases, and 14 bases lay in between. CDR1 is SGHTA, CDR2 FQGTGA, per germline. The CDR3 sequence is CASSPGGAPETQYF. The CDR3 DNA follows: TGTGCCAGCAGCCCAGGTGGGGCCCCAGAGACCCAGTACTTC.

This chain uses TRBV5-5 with TRBJ2-2, with 8 positions matching TRBD2. The CDR3 totals 17 residues. J lost 1 base, V lost 0 bases, and 5 bases had no gene match. Germline CDR1 reads SGHKS; CDR2 reads YYEKEE (reference sequence). The CDR3 sequence is CASSLVGLAGNTGELFF. The CDR3, as DNA: TGTGCCAGCAGCTTGGTTGGGCTAGCGGGGAACACCGGGGAGCTGTTTTTT.

This clone has a single count. CDR3 bases: TGTGCCTGCGAGGCGGGGAGCTCCTACAATGAGCAGTTCTTC. Its protein is CACEAGSSYNEQFF. V and J are TRBV30 and TRBJ2-1, with a weak D call TRBD2 (6 bases). V dropped 6 bases and J dropped 0 bases, with 12 bases sitting between them. The V gene's germline CDR1 is GTSNPN and CDR2 SVGIG (reference sequence). The CDR3 is made up of 14 amino acids.

Note on this clone: This sample includes further DNA sequences coding for the same CDR3. The chain uses TRBV2 and TRBJ2-2; either TRBD1 or TRBD2 may fit D (5 bases each). The CDR3 spans 13 residues. Trimming removed 4 bases from V and 7 bases from J, with 10 bases in between. Germline V lookup: CDR1 SNHLY, CDR2 FYNNEI. Written as DNA, the CDR3 is TGTGCCAGCAGTGGTCGGGGCGGCGGGGAGCTGTTTTTT. Its translation is CASSGRGGGELFF. Together with reference TRBV2 and TRBJ2-2, the CDR3 gives the full variable domain: EPEVTQTPSHQVTQMGQEVILRCVPISNHLYFYWYRQILGQKVEFLVSFYNNEISEKSEIFDDQFSVERPDGSNFTLKIRSTKLEDSAMYFCASSGRGGGELFFGEGSRLTVL.

The chain has TRBV19 and TRBJ2-5; TRBD1 might be the D (5 bases). Looked up from germline, CDR1 is LNHDA and CDR2 is SQIVND (reference sequence). The CDR3 has 13 residues. V was clipped by 3 bases and J by 5 bases, with 10 bases between them. DNA of the CDR3: TGTGCCAGTAGTATTCAAGGGGTGGAGACCCAGTACTTC. Translation gives CASSIQGVETQYF.

The chain employs TRBV5-1 and TRBJ1-1; TRBD1 agrees at 7 bases. The J segment lost 1 base and the V segment lost 4 bases, leaving 4 bases of the junction unmatched. The CDR3 is 14 amino acids. Per the germline V gene, CDR1 is SGHRS and CDR2 is YFSETQ. In DNA form, the CDR3 reads TGCGCCAGCAGCAGGTGGACAGGGAACACTGAAGCTTTCTTT. Protein: CASSRWTGNTEAFF.

In this sample, this clone turned up once. The rearrangement links TRBV2 to TRBJ1-4; no reliable D call. Germline values: CDR1 SNHLY, CDR2 FYNNEI. This CDR3 is built from 12 residues. Trimming removed 7 bases at V and 3 bases at J, with 6 bases between. For the CDR3, the DNA is TGTGCCAGCACAGTATCTAATGAAAAACTGTTTTTT. Amino acids: CASTVSNEKLFF.

The chain uses TRBV28 and TRBJ1-3, with D possibly being TRBD1 (6 bases). V lost 9 bases and J lost 0, with 9 bases in between. Germline values: CDR1 MDHEN, CDR2 SYDVKM. CDR3 size: 13 residues. CDR3: CASSDSSGNTIYF. In DNA, the CDR3 is TGTGCCAGTTCGGACAGCTCTGGAAACACCATATATTTT.

V and J are TRBV7-9 and TRBJ1-5, with D unclear. Looked up from germline, CDR1 is SEHNR and CDR2 is FQNEAQ (reference sequence). This CDR3 comprises 15 residues. Trimming left V 5 bases short and J 1 base short, with 12 bases between. CDR3 sequence (DNA): TGTGCCAGCAGCCACGAATGGGGAAGCAATCAGCCCCAGCATTTT. As protein: CASSHEWGSNQPQHF.

This clone appeared a single time. This chain connects TRBV23-1 to TRBJ2-7; D remains ambiguous. TRBV23-1 is placed among ORFs of uncertain function. V dropped 6 bases and J dropped 6 bases, with 15 bases sitting between them. CDR3 length equals 13 residues. CDR3 bases: TGCGCCAGCAGCCTAACGCGTCGGGCCGAGCAGTACTTC. This sequence encodes CASSLTRRAEQYF.

CDR3 nucleotides: TGTGCCAGCAGCTCCACAGGGGTAGGAGGTGGAGCTTTCTTT. Translated, it gives CASSSTGVGGGAFF. This chain joins TRBV28 and TRBJ1-1; 7 bases are shared with TRBD1. Trimming took 6 bases from V and 10 from J; bases not matched to a gene: 14. In germline, CDR1 is MDHEN, CDR2 SYDVKM. This CDR3 is 14 amino acids long.

The rearrangement uses TRBV5-5 and TRBJ2-3, with 7 bases that match TRBD2. The junction had 5 bases not matched to a gene; V was cut back by 2 bases and J by 5 bases. This CDR3 is built from 14 residues. Germline lookup yields CDR1 SGHKS and CDR2 YYEKEE (reference sequence). CDR3 DNA: TGTGCCAGCAGCTTTCGACTAGCCGGAGATACGCAGTATTTT. This gives the protein CASSFRLAGDTQYF.

The J gene is TRBJ2-2, the V gene TRBV9; D is uncertain. CDR3 length: 16 amino acids. CDR1 SGDLS and CDR2 YYNGEE come from the germline V gene. With 0 bases removed from V and 5 bases from J, the gap between germline ends came to 14 bases. In DNA form, the CDR3 reads TGTGCCAGCAGCGTAGCTACTAACGAGGTAACCGGGGAGCTGTTTTTT. This encodes CASSVATNEVTGELFF. Combining the CDR3 with reference TRBV9 and TRBJ2-2 gives the whole variable domain DSGVTQTPKHLITATGQRVTLRCSPRSGDLSVYWYQQSLDQGLQFLIQYYNGEERAKGNILERFSAQQFPDLHSELNLSSLELGDSALYFCASSVATNEVTGELFFGEGSRLTVL.

In this sample, this clone turned up a few times. This chain uses TRBV7-3 with TRBJ1-5; D is possibly TRBD1 (5 bases). Germline V gene sequence: CDR1 SGHTA, CDR2 FQGTGA. The CDR3 extends over 15 amino acids. The germline V and J ends were trimmed by 5 bases and 8 bases, with 19 bases remaining between them. The CDR3, as DNA: TGTGCCAGCAGCGCGGGACCGGGAGGAGGGAAGCCCCAGCATTTT. Its protein is CASSAGPGGGKPQHF.

The chain combines TRBV10-3 with TRBJ1-2; D possibly corresponds to TRBD1 (6 bases). Germline lookup yields CDR1 ENHRY and CDR2 SYGVKD. The V gene lost 4 bases and the J gene lost 8 bases, with 14 bases spanning the gap. The CDR3 sequence is 13 residues long. CDR3 in amino acids: CAISGWGAGGYTF. CDR3 nucleotides: TGTGCCATCAGTGGTTGGGGGGCCGGAGGCTACACCTTC.